The clone carrying this T cell receptor (beta chain) was counted a single time. The antigen remains undetermined. Germline CDR1 reads LNHDA; CDR2 reads SQIVND (reference sequence). The V and J ends lost 1 base and 6 bases respectively, with 13 bases between them. The CDR3 sequence is 14 residues long. The data originate from a study of T cell responses to AZD1222 COVID-19 vaccine. General study findings and limits: Among vaccine-associated CD4 TCRs, coverage spanned spike, with dominance at 160-218 and 743-854. The donor group comprised mostly white British people and more females; the analysis possibly underestimated clonal diversity.

Pooling was applied to second doses at about 4 or about 12 weeks. Assay: immunoSEQ multiplex PCR; the TCRdb copy retains only in-frame clones and omits some. The table lists some 69,000 clones, about 80% of them singletons, with more than 12% in the top ten. The J gene is TRBJ2-7, the V gene TRBV19; D gene unclear. Sequencing was performed on peripheral blood, taken 28 days after the second AZD1222 dose. The TCR originated in an adult who received the AZD1222 COVID-19 vaccine. The CDR3 coding sequence is TGTGCCAGTAGTATAGCTCCGAGCTTAAGCGAGCAGTACTTC. This codes for CASSIAPSLSEQYF.